This TCR beta chain came from a study of blood T cell repertoires in COVID-19. Study-wide context: The study drew acute and convalescent COVID-19 samples from the United States, Italy and Spain.

The ends were cut back, 0 bases at V and 2 bases at J, with 8 bases in the middle. The CDR3 is 15 amino acids. Germline V gives CDR1 SGHNT, CDR2 YYREEE (reference sequence). Data came from immunoSEQ multiplex PCR; TCRdb stores just in-frame clones and leaves some out. The data show 85,000 to 90,000 clones, around 90% seen once. Sequencing input: peripheral blood. The clonotype comes from a human donor with active COVID-19. The donor label of this sample is uncertain. The rearrangement joins TRBV5-4 to TRBJ2-2; TRBD1 is a possible D gene (6 bases). DNA for the CDR3: TGTGCCAGCAGCTTGGGGGGGCTTAACACCGGGGAGCTGTTTTTT. It codes for CASSLGGLNTGELFF.